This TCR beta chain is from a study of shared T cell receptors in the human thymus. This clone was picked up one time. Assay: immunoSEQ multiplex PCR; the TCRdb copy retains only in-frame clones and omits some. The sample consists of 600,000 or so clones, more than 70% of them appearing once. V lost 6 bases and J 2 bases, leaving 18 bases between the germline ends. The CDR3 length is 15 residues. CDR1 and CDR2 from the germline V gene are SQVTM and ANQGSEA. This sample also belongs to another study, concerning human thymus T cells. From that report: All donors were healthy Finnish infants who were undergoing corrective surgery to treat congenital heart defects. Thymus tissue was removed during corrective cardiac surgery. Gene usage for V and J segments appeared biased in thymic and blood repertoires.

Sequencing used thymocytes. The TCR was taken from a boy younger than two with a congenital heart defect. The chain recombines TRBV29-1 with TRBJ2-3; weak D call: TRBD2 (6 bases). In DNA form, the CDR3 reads TGCAGCGTCCCAAACGTGCGGGGCACCACAGATACGCAGTATTTT. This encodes CSVPNVRGTTDTQYF.